Each of the 18 T cell receptor beta chains below was sequenced from the same sample in a study of blood T cell repertoires in COVID-19. The assay was immunoSEQ multiplex PCR, and TCRdb's table has in-frame clones only and misses some. This repertoire shows around 300,000 clones, approximately 88% found once; its top ten account for 0.94%. Input material: peripheral blood. Receptors were obtained from a woman aged 40 to 50 who had recovered from COVID-19.

This chain uses TRBV4-1 with TRBJ2-3, with 9 bases matching TRBD1. Germline V CDR1 and CDR2: MGHRA, YSYEKL. Unmatched junction bases numbered 10, after V lost 2 bases and J lost 4 bases. CDR3 length: 17 amino acids. CDR3 region: CASSQPGTGRVADTQYF. The CDR3 bases are TGCGCCAGCAGCCAACCAGGGACAGGGCGGGTCGCAGATACGCAGTATTTT.

The rearrangement uses TRBV27 and TRBJ2-2, with 9 bases lining up with TRBD2. This CDR3 is 17 amino acids long. The V segment lost 3 bases and the J segment 1 base; nucleotides outside the gene matches: 6. The germline gives CDR1 MNHEY, CDR2 SMNVEV (reference sequence). The CDR3 DNA sequence: TGTGCCAGCAGTTTCAAAGCGGGAGGCCTGAACACCGGGGAGCTGTTTTTT. Translation: CASSFKAGGLNTGELFF.

J is TRBJ2-1 and V is TRBV19; TRBD2 agrees at 13 bases. CDR1 LNHDA and CDR2 SQIVND come from the germline V gene (reference sequence). The CDR3 covers 18 residues. The ends lost 3 bases at V and 6 bases at J; junction bases unmatched: 11. CDR3 nucleotide sequence: TGTGCCAGTAGTATTGGGCTACTAGCGGGAGGGAGATTCAATGAGCAGTTCTTC. Translation: CASSIGLLAGGRFNEQFF.

This clone was counted between two and nine times. The chain employs TRBV30 and TRBJ1-5; D is ambiguous. The V end lost 2 bases, the J end lost 5 bases, and 13 bases lay between the germline ends. The V gene's germline CDR1 is GTSNPN and CDR2 SVGIG (reference sequence). CDR3 size: 14 residues. The CDR3 nucleotides read TGTGCCTGGAGTCAATCTGCCTACGATCAGCCCCAGCATTTT. Its protein is CAWSQSAYDQPQHF.

The V and J genes are TRBV5-1 and TRBJ1-1; D is perhaps TRBD1 (6 bases). The germline V gene has CDR1 SGHRS and CDR2 YFSETQ. CDR3 length: 16 residues. Trimming left V 0 bases short and J 1 base short, with 13 bases between. The CDR3 sequence is CASSLAGQPTNTEAFF. In nucleotides, the CDR3 is TGCGCCAGCAGCTTGGCCGGACAGCCGACGAACACTGAAGCTTTCTTT.

The gene calls are TRBV19 and TRBJ1-5; no firm D call. This CDR3 contains 14 residues. Trimming shortened V by 5 bases and J by 0 bases, and 8 bases separated the two germline ends. The germline V gene encodes CDR1 LNHDA and CDR2 SQIVND (reference sequence). The CDR3 nucleotides read TGTGCCAGTAGTCCCCTAGATAGCAATCAGCCCCAGCATTTT. Its protein is CASSPLDSNQPQHF.

The chain is built from TRBV6-5 and TRBJ2-7; no definite D call. CDR3 size: 12 residues. Germline V lookup: CDR1 MNHEY, CDR2 SVGAGI. V was trimmed by 6 bases and J by 0 bases, leaving 6 bases between them. The CDR3 spells CASRQYSYEQYF. The DNA of the CDR3 is TGTGCCAGCAGACAGTACTCCTACGAGCAGTACTTC.

This clone was counted between two and nine times. The rearrangement uses TRBV7-2 and TRBJ2-7, with TRBD2 matching 11 bases. Looked up from germline, CDR1 is SGHTA and CDR2 is FQGNSA. J was trimmed by 3 bases and V by 3 bases; bases with no gene match: 1. This CDR3 spans 14 amino acids. The chain's CDR3 is CASSLTSGNYEQYF. The CDR3 nucleotides are TGTGCCAGCAGCTTGACTAGCGGGAACTACGAGCAGTACTTC.

This CDR3 is CASSQGSANEQFF. CDR3 coding DNA: TGCGCCAGCAGCCAGGGGTCAGCGAATGAGCAGTTCTTC. The V and J genes are TRBV5-1 and TRBJ2-1, with a tentative D call TRBD1 (6 bases). The CDR3 covers 13 residues. CDR1 is SGHRS and CDR2 is YFSETQ in the germline V gene. Trimming took off 4 bases at V and 7 bases at J, with 12 bases between the two ends.

The V call is TRBV12-3 or TRBV12-4, the J call TRBJ2-1; 9 positions agree with TRBD1. Unmatched junction bases numbered 6, after V lost 7 bases and J lost 8 bases. The CDR3 spans 13 residues. The CDR3 DNA sequence: TGTGCCAGCATAGGACAGGGGAGGGATGAGCAGTTCTTC. Amino acids: CASIGQGRDEQFF.

The chain combines TRBV3-1 (or the pseudogene TRBV3-2) with TRBJ2-7; TRBD2 aligns across 7 bases. The germline V gene encodes CDR1 LGHDT and CDR2 YNNKEL (reference sequence). V lost 1 base, J lost 6 bases, and 9 bases stayed unmatched. The CDR3 has 15 residues. The CDR3 sequence is CASSQAVSGIGEQYF. CDR3 nucleotides: TGTGCCAGCAGCCAAGCCGTCAGCGGGATCGGCGAGCAGTACTTC.

The chain has TRBV7-2 and TRBJ1-2; unclear D gene. V lost 2 bases, J lost 8 bases, and 12 bases lay in between. Germline loops: CDR1 SGHTA, CDR2 FQGNSA. This CDR3 comprises 13 residues. The CDR3 DNA follows: TGTGCCAGCAGCTTAAGGGAGGTCTCGGGCTACACCTTC. Its protein is CASSLREVSGYTF.

V usage is TRBV27 and J usage is TRBJ2-2; 7 positions agree with TRBD1. Per germline, CDR1 MNHEY and CDR2 SMNVEV (reference sequence). The CDR3 loop spans 15 amino acids. The V gene end was trimmed by 3 bases and the J gene end by 5 bases; junction bases not matched to a gene: 6. Here the CDR3 DNA reads TGTGCCAGCAGTTTCGGGACAGCGAGGACCGGGGAGCTGTTTTTT. Amino acid sequence: CASSFGTARTGELFF.

The rearrangement uses TRBV25-1 and TRBJ2-5; a weak D match, TRBD1 (5 bases). V was trimmed by 2 bases and J by 1 base, leaving 17 bases between them. The CDR3 is made up of 17 amino acids. In germline, CDR1 is MGHDK, CDR2 SYGVNS. This CDR3 is CASSEGLVGRGQETQYF. The CDR3 DNA sequence: TGTGCCAGCAGTGAAGGATTAGTCGGAAGGGGCCAAGAGACCCAGTACTTC.

The chain links TRBV6-5 to TRBJ2-7, with D tentatively TRBD2 (6 bases). Germline values: CDR1 MNHEY, CDR2 SVGAGI. The CDR3 covers 15 residues. The V and J ends lost 5 bases and 4 bases respectively, with 18 bases between them. CDR3 in amino acids: CASSTGQPGDYEQYF. Written as DNA, the CDR3 is TGTGCCAGCAGTACAGGACAACCGGGGGATTACGAGCAGTACTTC.

This clone was recorded only once. V usage is TRBV18 and J usage is TRBJ1-2; 8 nucleotides match TRBD1. The CDR3 is 16 residues long. V lost 6 bases, J lost 3 bases, and 12 bases stayed unmatched. Germline loops: CDR1 KGHSH, CDR2 LQKENI. The CDR3 DNA reads as TGTGCCAGCTCGCCGCAGACACAGGGGGTTGACTATGGCTACACCTTC. Its translation: CASSPQTQGVDYGYTF.

The V and J genes are TRBV5-4 and TRBJ2-3; D is perhaps TRBD2 (6 bases). The CDR3 has 15 amino acids. V was shortened by 6 bases and J by 2 bases, with 16 bases between the two germline ends. CDR1 is SGHNT, CDR2 YYREEE, per germline (reference sequence). Written as DNA, the CDR3 is TGTGCCAGCAACAACCGGGACTTAAACACAGATACGCAGTATTTT. Translation gives CASNNRDLNTDTQYF.

There are a few counts of this clone. This chain connects TRBV24-1 to TRBJ1-5, with D possibly matching TRBD1 (6 bases). This CDR3 comprises 14 residues. V was clipped by 6 bases and J by 2 bases, with 10 bases between them. The germline CDR1 and CDR2 sequences are KGHDR and SFDVKD. CDR3 sequence reads: CATSRSGGNQPQHF. DNA for the CDR3: TGTGCCACCAGTCGGTCAGGGGGCAATCAGCCCCAGCATTTT.